This note documents a single TCR beta chain sequence. Its antigen is as yet unknown. The data stem from a study of cytomegalovirus exposure and HLA in healthy donors. Study-level points and caveats: The only immune exposure information that was available was CMV serostatus.

This PCR relied on a set of 60 Vbeta primers and 13 Jbeta primers. Original processing methods: Later work found 80 million or so unique TCR beta chains, with approximately 12 million shared. The protocol was immunoSEQ multiplex PCR, while the TCRdb copy is restricted to in-frame clones and leaves out a portion. That table supplies the V and J calls and clone size; D and trimming were determined from the DNA. The sample shows fewer than 200,000 clones, about 81% of them seen only once. This CDR3 spans 15 amino acids. Trimming shortened V by 2 bases and J by 1 base, and 11 bases separated the two germline ends. The germline CDR1 and CDR2 sequences are MNHEY and SMNVEV (reference sequence).

The chain has TRBV27 and TRBJ1-1; the D gene is possibly TRBD1 (6 bases). The source is a woman in her twenties or thirties in good health and CMV-seronegative. The specimen sequenced was PBMCs. DNA for the CDR3: TGTGCCAGCAGTTTAGTCCGGGGGGCGAACACTGAAGCTTTCTTT. Translated, it gives CASSLVRGANTEAFF.